This TCR beta chain comes out of a study of blood T cell repertoires in COVID-19. Whole-study context: The origin of the acute and convalescent COVID-19 samples was the United States, Italy and Spain. Sources were T cells, B-cell-depleted T cells, or PBMCs; the material itself was cDNA or gDNA.

Per the study methods: For nucleated cells, counts were estimated from reference gene primer amplification. Generated by immunoSEQ multiplex PCR, the TCRdb table keeps only in-frame clones and is missing some. That table gives V, J and clone size, and the DNA gave D and trimming. The sample holds 35,000 to 45,000 clones; around 82% are singletons and the top ten take roughly a third. Germline lookup yields CDR1 SGHRS and CDR2 YFSETQ. J was trimmed by 5 bases and V by 0 bases; bases with no gene match: 3. The CDR3 has 15 amino acids. This clone was detected once. This clonotype was obtained from a woman over 75 with acute or convalescent COVID-19. The V call is TRBV5-1, the J call TRBJ2-5; 11 bases match TRBD1. The sequenced sample was peripheral blood. This CDR3 is CASSLAGTGGETQYF. The CDR3 nucleotides read TGCGCCAGCAGCTTGGCCGGGACAGGGGGGGAGACCCAGTACTTC. Drawing the rest from reference TRBV5-1 and TRBJ2-5, the complete variable domain is KAGVTQTPRYLIKTRGQQVTLSCSPISGHRSVSWYQQTPGQGLQFLFEYFSETQRNKGNFPGRFSGRQFSNSRSEMNVSTLELGDSALYLCASSLAGTGGETQYFGPGTRLLVL.